Included here is one T cell receptor (beta chain) sequence, with context. The data are from a study of blood T cell repertoires in COVID-19. Study details: The study drew acute and convalescent COVID-19 samples from the United States, Italy and Spain.

Original data processing: Using reference gene primer amplification, nucleated cell counts were estimated. The protocol was immunoSEQ multiplex PCR, while the TCRdb copy is restricted to in-frame clones and leaves out a portion. V and J calls plus clone size are reproduced from that table; the DNA served to infer D and trimming. The sample shows approximately 72,000 clones, roughly 85% of them seen only once. Per the germline V gene, CDR1 is LGHNA and CDR2 is YSLEER. V shed 0 bases and J 0 bases; nucleotides not matched to a gene: 3. The CDR3 runs 17 residues. The clonotype was recovered from a woman over 75 with active or convalescent COVID-19. The specimen sequenced was peripheral blood. The V call is TRBV4-3, the J call TRBJ2-7, with 12 bases that match TRBD2. The CDR3 region is CASSQDLAGGPSYEQYF. CDR3 DNA: TGCGCCAGCAGCCAAGATCTAGCGGGGGGGCCCTCCTACGAGCAGTACTTC.